This T cell receptor beta chain appears in the sequencing data of a study of CD8+ T cells in alopecia areata. Following RNA extraction, reverse transcription yielded cDNA that acted as the sequencing template. The assay was immunoSEQ multiplex PCR, and TCRdb's table has in-frame clones only and misses some. The table has about 260,000 clones, 50% to 75% seen once. Treatment described: oral pan-JAK inhibitor, 5-10 mg twice daily. Germline V gene sequence: CDR1 SQVTM, CDR2 ANQGSEA. J was trimmed by 0 bases and V by 6 bases; bases with no gene match: 15. CDR3 length equals 17 residues. Sequenced material: CD4+ T cells sorted from blood, taken around week 54, from a patient treated with tofacitinib. This clonotype was obtained from a human donor with alopecia areata. J is TRBJ2-7 and V is TRBV29-1, with TRBD1 identical over 9 bases. The CDR3 sequence is CSVARPRTGDSSYEQYF. In DNA form, the CDR3 reads TGCAGCGTCGCAAGGCCCCGGACAGGGGATTCCTCCTACGAGCAGTACTTC.